The clone carrying this TCR beta chain was seen a handful of times. Preparation of the TCRbeta library involved a method that used unique molecular identifiers. TCRdb re-derived calls from the PCR reads in MiXCR, one entry per CDR3 protein. Altogether around 380,000 distinct CDR3 sequences are present, 11% being singletons, with the ten largest covering roughly 5.1%. This specimen belongs to a study of T-cell reconstitution after alpha-beta-depleted transplantation in children. The source was PBMCs from the stem cell graft donor, collected from the stem cell graft. The TCR originated in a human donor who donated a stem cell graft to a child with acute myeloid leukemia.

In nucleotides, the CDR3 is TGCAGTGCATTCGGGGGGGGTAACAAAAACATTCAGTACTTC. Protein product: CSAFGGGNKNIQYF. V usage is TRBV20-1 and J usage is TRBJ2-4; TRBD2 matches at 8 bases. Trimming took 6 bases from V and 3 from J; bases not matched to a gene: 7. The CDR3 length is 14 residues. Germline lookup yields CDR1 DFQATT and CDR2 SNEGSKA (reference sequence).